This T cell receptor beta chain is from a study of shared clonotypes between healthy human individuals. The material for each subset, its genomic DNA, was split evenly across several immunoSEQ plates. Sequencing was performed with immunoSEQ multiplex PCR; in TCRdb, only in-frame clones are kept and a portion is missing. The sample includes about 490,000 clones, around 73% of them seen just once. The CDR3 spans 14 residues. V was clipped by 6 bases and J by 5 bases; unmatched bases: 4. Looked up from germline, CDR1 is SNHLY and CDR2 is FYNNEI. The genes are TRBV2 and TRBJ1-2; 12 positions match TRBD1. This TCR was recovered from a woman aged 40 to 50 in good health. Some clones in this sample may be carry-over from other donors' samples. The source material was PBMCs. For the CDR3, the DNA is TGTGCCAGCAGGGGACAGGGGGCATGGTATGGCTACACCTTC. Amino acids: CASRGQGAWYGYTF.